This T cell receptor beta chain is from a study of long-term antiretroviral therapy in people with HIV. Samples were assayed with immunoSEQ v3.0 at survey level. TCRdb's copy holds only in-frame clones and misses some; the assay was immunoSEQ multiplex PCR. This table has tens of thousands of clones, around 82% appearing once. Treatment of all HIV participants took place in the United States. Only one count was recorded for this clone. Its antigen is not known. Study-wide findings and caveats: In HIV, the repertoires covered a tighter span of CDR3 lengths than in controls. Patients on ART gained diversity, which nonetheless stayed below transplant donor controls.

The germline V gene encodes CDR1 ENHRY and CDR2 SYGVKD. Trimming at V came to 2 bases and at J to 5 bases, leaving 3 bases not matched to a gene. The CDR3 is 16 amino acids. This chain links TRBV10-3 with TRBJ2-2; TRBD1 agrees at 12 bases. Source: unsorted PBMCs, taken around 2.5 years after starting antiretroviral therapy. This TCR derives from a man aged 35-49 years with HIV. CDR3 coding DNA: TGTGCCATCAGTGAGGGGACAGGGGGCACAACCGGGGAGCTGTTTTTT. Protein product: CAISEGTGGTTGELFF.